The 2 T cell receptor beta chains given below trace back to one sample, sequenced in a study of CD8 T cells in Susac syndrome. Reverse transcription of roughly 0.5 to 1 ug RNA was performed with random hexamers. TCRdb re-called the immunoSEQ multiplex PCR reads through MiXCR, storing one row per CDR3 protein. Of roughly 150,000 distinct CDR3 sequences listed, 94% are singletons. Sequenced input: CD8+ T cells from PBMCs. The source is a human donor with multiple sclerosis.

V usage is TRBV5-6 and J usage is TRBJ2-7, with D possibly matching TRBD1 (5 bases). The CDR3 runs 13 residues. The V gene's germline CDR1 is SGHDT and CDR2 YYEEEE. Trimming took off 6 bases at V and 1 base at J, with 11 bases between the two ends. DNA for the CDR3: TGTGCCAGCAAAGGGGCGGATTCCTACGAGCAGTACTTC. Residues: CASKGADSYEQYF.

The chain is built from TRBV29-1 and TRBJ2-7; D not resolved. Trimming pared 6 bases from V and 3 bases from J, leaving 12 bases between. The CDR3 has 12 residues. Germline V CDR1 and CDR2: SQVTM, ANQGSEA. The DNA of the CDR3 is TGCAGCGTACAGAGAGGAAACTACGAGCAGTACTTC. The encoded protein is CSVQRGNYEQYF.